The next 5 T cell receptor beta chains were all read from a single sample in a study of blood T cell repertoires in COVID-19 (dated by TCRdb to the early 2020s). The library was produced with the immunoSEQ multiplex PCR assay. The immuneACCESS repertoire file appears here via TCRdb, limited to in-frame rearrangements. These files lack a portion of the clones; in checked studies, under half of the deficit traces to unresolved V genes, and the cause of the others is not known. The table for this sample lists about 230,000 clones; more than 75% of them were counted only once. Of the sample, 11% falls within the top ten clones. Sequenced sample: peripheral blood. Receptors originate from a man aged 50-59 years with COVID-19, enrolled during active disease.

The chain links TRBV2 to TRBJ2-2; the match to TRBD1 covers 8 bases. The CDR3 is 18 residues long. The germline gives CDR1 SNHLY, CDR2 FYNNEI. V was pared by 5 bases and J by 4 bases, with 15 bases of the junction left unmatched. The CDR3 reads CASSFTPGQETSTGELFF. As DNA, the CDR3 is TGTGCCAGCAGTTTCACTCCGGGACAGGAGACTTCCACCGGGGAGCTGTTTTTT.

The V gene is TRBV5-1, the J gene TRBJ1-5; D perhaps matches TRBD1 (5 bases). Trimming left V 1 base short and J 3 bases short, with 11 bases between. Germline CDR1 is SGHRS and CDR2 is YFSETQ. This CDR3 region has 15 residues. In DNA form, the CDR3 reads TGCGCCAGCAGCTTGTTTTCAGGGCTCAATCAGCCCCAGCATTTT. It codes for CASSLFSGLNQPQHF. The variable domain in full, completed from reference TRBV5-1 and TRBJ1-5, reads KAGVTQTPRYLIKTRGQQVTLSCSPISGHRSVSWYQQTPGQGLQFLFEYFSETQRNKGNFPGRFSGRQFSNSRSEMNVSTLELGDSALYLCASSLFSGLNQPQHFGDGTRLSIL.

This chain uses TRBV15 with TRBJ1-2, with 9 positions matching TRBD1. The length of the CDR3 is 15 residues. After removal of 5 bases from V and 6 bases from J, the junction contained 10 bases not matched to a gene. The germline gives CDR1 LNHNV, CDR2 YYDKDF (reference sequence). The DNA for the CDR3 is TGTGCCACCAGCCGCCGACAGGGGGATGTAGATGGCTACACCTTC. It specifies CATSRRQGDVDGYTF. The variable domain in full, completed from reference TRBV15 and TRBJ1-2, reads DAMVIQNPRYQVTQFGKPVTLSCSQTLNHNVMYWYQQKSSQAPKLLFHYYDKDFNNEADTPDNFQSRRPNTSFCFLDIRSPGLGDTAMYLCATSRRQGDVDGYTFGSGTRLTVV.

The genes are TRBV4-1 and TRBJ2-1; D not resolved. Trimming removed 8 bases from V and 2 bases from J, with 19 bases in between. Germline loops: CDR1 MGHRA, CDR2 YSYEKL. This CDR3 contains 16 residues. CDR3 loop: CASFPSDSNPYNEQFF. In nucleotides, the CDR3 is TGCGCCAGCTTCCCCAGCGATTCTAACCCCTACAATGAGCAGTTCTTC.

The CDR3 loop is CASSLVRGSRVQETQYF. In nucleotides, the CDR3 is TGTGCCAGCAGCTTGGTGCGGGGGAGCAGGGTCCAAGAGACCCAGTACTTC. The V gene is TRBV5-8, the J gene TRBJ2-5, with TRBD2 matching over 7 bases. The J segment lost 1 base and the V segment lost 0 bases, leaving 9 bases of the junction unmatched. CDR1 is SGHTS, CDR2 YDEGEE, per germline. The CDR3 is 17 amino acids.